The present T cell receptor (beta chain) was sequenced within a study of response to subunit inactivated influenza vaccine. General observations from the study: Authors proposed each seasonal influenza vaccination draws in few new T cells.

TCRdb ran MiXCR on the RT-PCR reads and lists one entry per CDR3 protein. This table has hundreds of thousands of distinct CDR3 sequences, approximately 7.7% appearing once. A word on this clonotype: Its specificity is not known.

Germline trimming cut 1 base from V and 0 bases from J; bases unmatched to any gene: 6. Germline loops: CDR1 SGHTA, CDR2 FQGNSA. This CDR3 is built from 16 residues. The TCR originated in a man between 50 and 75 years old who received an inactivated influenza vaccine. The chain joins TRBV7-2 to TRBJ2-7; 7 nucleotides line up with TRBD2. The sequences come from PBMCs from blood, collected 23 to 25 months after vaccination. CDR3 DNA: TGTGCCAGCAGCTTAGTGGCCAGCGGGGCCTCCTACGAGCAGTACTTC. As protein: CASSLVASGASYEQYF.